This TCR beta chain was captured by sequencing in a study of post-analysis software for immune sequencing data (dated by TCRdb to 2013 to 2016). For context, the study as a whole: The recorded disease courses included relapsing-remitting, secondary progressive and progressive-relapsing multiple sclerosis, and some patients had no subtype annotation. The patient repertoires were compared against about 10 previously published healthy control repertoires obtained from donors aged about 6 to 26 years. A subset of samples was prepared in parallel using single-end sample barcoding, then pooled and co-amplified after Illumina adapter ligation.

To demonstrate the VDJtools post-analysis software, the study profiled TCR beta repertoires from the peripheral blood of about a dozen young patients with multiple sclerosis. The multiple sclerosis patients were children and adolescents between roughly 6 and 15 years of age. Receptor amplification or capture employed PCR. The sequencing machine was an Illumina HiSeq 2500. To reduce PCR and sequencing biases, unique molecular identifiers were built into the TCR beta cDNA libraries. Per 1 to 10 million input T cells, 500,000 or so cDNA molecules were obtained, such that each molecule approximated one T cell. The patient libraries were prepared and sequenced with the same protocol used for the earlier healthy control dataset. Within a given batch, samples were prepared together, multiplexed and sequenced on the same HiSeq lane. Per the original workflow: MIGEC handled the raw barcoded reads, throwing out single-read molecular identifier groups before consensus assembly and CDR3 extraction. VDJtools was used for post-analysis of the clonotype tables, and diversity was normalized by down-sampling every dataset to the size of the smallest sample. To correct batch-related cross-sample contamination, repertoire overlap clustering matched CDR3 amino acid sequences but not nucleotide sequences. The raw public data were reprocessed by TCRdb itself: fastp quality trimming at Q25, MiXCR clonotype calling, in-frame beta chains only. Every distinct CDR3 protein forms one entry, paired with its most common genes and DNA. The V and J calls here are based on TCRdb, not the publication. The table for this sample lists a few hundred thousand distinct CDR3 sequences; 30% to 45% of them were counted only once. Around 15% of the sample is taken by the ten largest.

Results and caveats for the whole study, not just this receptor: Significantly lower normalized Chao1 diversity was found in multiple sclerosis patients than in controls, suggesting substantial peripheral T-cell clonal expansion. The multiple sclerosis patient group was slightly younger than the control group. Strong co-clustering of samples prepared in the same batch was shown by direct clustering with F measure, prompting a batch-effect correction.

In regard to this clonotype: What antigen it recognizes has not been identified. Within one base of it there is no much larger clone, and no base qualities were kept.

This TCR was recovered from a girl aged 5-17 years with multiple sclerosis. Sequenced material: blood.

The sequence in DNA is TGCGCCAGCAGCTTCTCCAGGGCGGATTATGGCTACACCTTC. It translates to CASSFSRADYGYTF. Recombination connected TRBV5-1 to TRBJ1-2; TRBD1 is a possible D gene, resting on 5 matching bases. The CDR3 goes from the cysteine to the phenylalanine over 14 residues. The DNA shown is the 42-base CDR3, in frame from base 1. The germline V gene encodes CDR1 SGHRS and CDR2 YFSETQ. V is shortened by 2 bases, J by 5 bases, and the region joining them spans 13 bases.